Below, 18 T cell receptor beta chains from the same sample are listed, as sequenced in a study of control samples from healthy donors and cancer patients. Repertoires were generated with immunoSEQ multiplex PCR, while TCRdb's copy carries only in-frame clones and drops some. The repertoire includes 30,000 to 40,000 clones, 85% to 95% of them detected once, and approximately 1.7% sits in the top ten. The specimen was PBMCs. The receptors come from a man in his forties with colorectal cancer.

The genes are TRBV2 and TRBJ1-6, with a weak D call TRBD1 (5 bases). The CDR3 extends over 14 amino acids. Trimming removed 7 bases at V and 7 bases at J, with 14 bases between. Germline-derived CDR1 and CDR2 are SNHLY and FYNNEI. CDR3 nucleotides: TGTGCCAGCAAACCCGACAGAATAAATTCACCCCTCCACTTT. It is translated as CASKPDRINSPLHF.

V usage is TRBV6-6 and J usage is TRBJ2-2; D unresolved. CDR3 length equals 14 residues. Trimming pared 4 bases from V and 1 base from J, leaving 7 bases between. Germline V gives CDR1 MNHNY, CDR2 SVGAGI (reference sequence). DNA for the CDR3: TGTGCCAGCAGTTCACACCAGAACACCGGGGAGCTGTTTTTT. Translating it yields CASSSHQNTGELFF.

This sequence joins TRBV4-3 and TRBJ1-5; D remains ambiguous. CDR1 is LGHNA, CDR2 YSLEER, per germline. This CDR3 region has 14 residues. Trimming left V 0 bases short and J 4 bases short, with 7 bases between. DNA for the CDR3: TGCGCCAGCAGCCAAGAGCTCGGAAATCAGCCCCAGCATTTT. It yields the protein CASSQELGNQPQHF.

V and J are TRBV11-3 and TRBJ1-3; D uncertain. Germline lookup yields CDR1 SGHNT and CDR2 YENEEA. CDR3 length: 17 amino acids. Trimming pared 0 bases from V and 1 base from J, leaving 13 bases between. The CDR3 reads CASSLDGERRSGNTIYF. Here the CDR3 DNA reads TGTGCCAGCAGCTTAGATGGCGAACGGCGATCTGGAAACACCATATATTTT.

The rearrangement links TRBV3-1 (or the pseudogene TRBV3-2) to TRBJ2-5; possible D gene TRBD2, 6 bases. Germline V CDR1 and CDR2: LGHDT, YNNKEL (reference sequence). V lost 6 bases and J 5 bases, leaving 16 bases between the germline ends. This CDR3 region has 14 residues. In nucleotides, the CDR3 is TGTGCCAGCAGGCCCGACGGGGGACGCGAGACCCAGTACTTC. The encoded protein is CASRPDGGRETQYF.

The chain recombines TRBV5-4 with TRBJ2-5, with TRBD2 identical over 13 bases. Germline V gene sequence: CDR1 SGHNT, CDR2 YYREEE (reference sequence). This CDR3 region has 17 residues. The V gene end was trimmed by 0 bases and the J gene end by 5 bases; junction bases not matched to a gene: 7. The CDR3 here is CASSLGGLAGVGETQYF. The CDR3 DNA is TGTGCCAGCAGCTTGGGAGGACTAGCGGGGGTTGGGGAGACCCAGTACTTC.

For the CDR3, the DNA is TGCGCCAGCAGCTTGATTTGGGGGGCAGATACGCAGTATTTT. Translation gives CASSLIWGADTQYF. The rearrangement uses TRBV5-1 and TRBJ2-3; D is possibly TRBD2 (6 bases). Germline CDR1 reads SGHRS; CDR2 reads YFSETQ. This CDR3 comprises 14 residues. V shed 1 base and J shed 4 bases, with 10 bases lying between them.

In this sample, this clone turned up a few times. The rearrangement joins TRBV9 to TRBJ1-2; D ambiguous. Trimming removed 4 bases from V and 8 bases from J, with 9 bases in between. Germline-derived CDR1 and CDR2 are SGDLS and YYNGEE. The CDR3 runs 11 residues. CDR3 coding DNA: TGTGCCAGCAGCTCCCGCGGCGGCTACACCTTC. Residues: CASSSRGGYTF.

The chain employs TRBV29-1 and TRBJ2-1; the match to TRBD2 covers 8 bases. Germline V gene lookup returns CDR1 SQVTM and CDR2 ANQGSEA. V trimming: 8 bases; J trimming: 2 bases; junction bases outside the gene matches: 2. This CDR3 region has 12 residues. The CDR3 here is CSPRGAYNEQFF. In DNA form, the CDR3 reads TGCAGCCCGCGGGGGGCCTACAATGAGCAGTTCTTC.

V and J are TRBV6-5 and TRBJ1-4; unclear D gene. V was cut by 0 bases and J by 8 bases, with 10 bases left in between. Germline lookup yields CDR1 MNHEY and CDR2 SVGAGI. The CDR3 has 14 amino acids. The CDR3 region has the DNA TGTGCCAGCAGTTACTCGAGATTGGGCGAAAAACTGTTTTTT. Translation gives CASSYSRLGEKLFF.

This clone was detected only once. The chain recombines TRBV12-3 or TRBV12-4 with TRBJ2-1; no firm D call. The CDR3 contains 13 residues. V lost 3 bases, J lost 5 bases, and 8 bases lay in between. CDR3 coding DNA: TGTGCCAGCAGTTTTCTTGGGAACAATGAGCAGTTCTTC. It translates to CASSFLGNNEQFF.

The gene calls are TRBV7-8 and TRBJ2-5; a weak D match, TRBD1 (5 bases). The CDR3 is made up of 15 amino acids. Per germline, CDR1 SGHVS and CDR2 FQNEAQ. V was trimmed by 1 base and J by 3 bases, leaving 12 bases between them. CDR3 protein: CASSLDYRTKETQYF. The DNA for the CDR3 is TGTGCCAGCAGCTTAGACTACCGGACAAAAGAGACCCAGTACTTC.

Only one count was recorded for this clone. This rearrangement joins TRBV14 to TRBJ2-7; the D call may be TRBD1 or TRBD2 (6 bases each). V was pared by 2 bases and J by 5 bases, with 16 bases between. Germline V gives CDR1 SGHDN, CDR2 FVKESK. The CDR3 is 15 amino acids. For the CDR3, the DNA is TGTGCCAGCAGCCAACTCTTCGGGGGCTCGGACGAGCAGTACTTC. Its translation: CASSQLFGGSDEQYF. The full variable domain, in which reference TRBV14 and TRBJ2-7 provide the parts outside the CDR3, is EAGVTQFPSHSVIEKGQTVTLRCDPISGHDNLYWYRRVMGKEIKFLLHFVKESKQDESGMPNNRFLAERTGGTYSTLKVQPAELEDSGVYFCASSQLFGGSDEQYFGPGTRLTVT.

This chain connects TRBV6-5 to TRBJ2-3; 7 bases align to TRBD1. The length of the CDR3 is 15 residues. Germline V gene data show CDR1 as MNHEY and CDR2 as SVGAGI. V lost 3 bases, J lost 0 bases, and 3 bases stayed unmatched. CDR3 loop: CASSYTGASTDTQYF. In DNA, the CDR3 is TGTGCCAGCAGTTATACAGGGGCTAGCACAGATACGCAGTATTTT.

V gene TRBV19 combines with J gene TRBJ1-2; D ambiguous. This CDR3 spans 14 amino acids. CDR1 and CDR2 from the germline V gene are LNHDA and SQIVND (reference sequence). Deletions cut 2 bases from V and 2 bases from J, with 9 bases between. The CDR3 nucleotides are TGTGCCAGTAGTATAAATAACGGAAACTATGGCTACACCTTC. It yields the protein CASSINNGNYGYTF.

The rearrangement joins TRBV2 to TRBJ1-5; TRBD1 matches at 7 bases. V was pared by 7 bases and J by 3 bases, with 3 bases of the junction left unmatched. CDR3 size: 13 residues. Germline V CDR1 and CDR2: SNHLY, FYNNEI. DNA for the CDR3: TGTGCCAGCACCACAGGGGACAATCAGCCCCAGCATTTT. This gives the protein CASTTGDNQPQHF.

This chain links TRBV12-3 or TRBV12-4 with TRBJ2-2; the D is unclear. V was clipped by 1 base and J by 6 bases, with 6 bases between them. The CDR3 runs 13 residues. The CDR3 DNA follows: TGTGCCAGCAGTTTAGGGCTGTCCGGGGAGCTGTTTTTT. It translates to CASSLGLSGELFF.

The CDR3 protein is CASSASKQMNTEAFF. The CDR3, as DNA: TGTGCCAGTAGTGCAAGCAAGCAGATGAACACTGAAGCTTTCTTT. The gene calls are TRBV19 and TRBJ1-1; no definite D call. Germline CDR1 and CDR2: LNHDA and SQIVND (reference sequence). CDR3 size: 15 residues. V was trimmed by 5 bases and J by 0 bases, leaving 13 bases between them.